A single T cell receptor beta chain is shown here with its context. Its antigen is still unknown. The data belong to a study of graft-versus-host responses after intestinal transplantation. Study details: Each patient got anti-thymocyte globulin induction, then tacrolimus and steroids for about 3 years.

Study outcomes and limitations: GvH clones were found in recipient marrow; some appeared first in ileum or blood.

Data came from immunoSEQ multiplex PCR; TCRdb stores just in-frame clones and leaves some out. The sample has some 120,000 clones; just over 90% are singletons. The CDR3 contains 13 residues. Germline lookup yields CDR1 MNHEY and CDR2 SMNVEV (reference sequence). The ends were cut back, 7 bases at V and 4 bases at J, with 11 bases in the middle. Sequences were derived from unstimulated CD4+ T cells sorted from spleen or lymph node cells, sampled before transplant. The clonotype originates from a human donor who was the organ donor for an intestinal transplant. The chain joins TRBV27 to TRBJ2-1; tentatively, D is TRBD1 (6 bases). CDR3 sequence (DNA): TGTGCCAGCACGAGGGGGAGTTACAATGAGCAGTTCTTC. Translating gives CASTRGSYNEQFF.